This entry concerns a single T cell receptor (beta chain). Its antigen is unknown. The CDR3 spans 16 residues. Germline values: CDR1 KGHSH, CDR2 LQKENI. V gave up 3 bases and J gave up 10 bases; unmatched junction bases: 12. The data are from a study of T cell responses to AZD1222 COVID-19 vaccine. Study-level results: The repertoires were collected only after the peak T cell response. It should be noted that donors were predominantly white British and more often female, and clonal diversity was possibly underestimated.

Profiled with immunoSEQ multiplex PCR; TCRdb holds only in-frame clones, not every one. The sample shows 100,000 to 110,000 clones, around 90% of them seen only once. The specimen comprised peripheral blood, sampled on day 0 of AZD1222 vaccination. V usage is TRBV18 and J usage is TRBJ2-1, with 10 bases identical to TRBD2. This receptor was taken from an adult in good health. This CDR3 is CASSPGGTSAYREQFF. In nucleotides, the CDR3 is TGTGCCAGCTCACCGGGGGGGACTAGCGCCTATAGGGAGCAGTTCTTC.